The 20 T cell receptor beta chains below come from one sample, sequenced in a study of blood T cell repertoires in COVID-19. Repertoires were generated with immunoSEQ multiplex PCR, while TCRdb's copy carries only in-frame clones and drops some. The table has 150,000 to 200,000 clones, about 90% seen once; the top ten hold 2.5%. Material: peripheral blood. These receptors were obtained from a man between 40 and 49 years old with active or convalescent COVID-19.

The chain combines TRBV27 with TRBJ1-5; D is ambiguous. This CDR3 is built from 15 residues. The V gene's germline CDR1 is MNHEY and CDR2 SMNVEV (reference sequence). The V and J ends lost 0 bases and 2 bases respectively, with 8 bases between them. CDR3: CASSLSSQGNQPQHF. As DNA, the CDR3 is TGTGCCAGCAGTTTATCGAGCCAGGGCAATCAGCCCCAGCATTTT.

The chain has TRBV7-3 and TRBJ1-1; 10 positions match TRBD1. Trimming removed 5 bases from V and 7 bases from J; junction bases left unmatched: 7. This CDR3 has 14 residues. Germline lookup yields CDR1 SGHTA and CDR2 FQGTGA. The CDR3 is CASSPGTGEGEAFF. CDR3 coding DNA: TGTGCCAGCAGCCCTGGGACAGGGGAAGGTGAAGCTTTCTTT.

V usage is TRBV3-1 (or the pseudogene TRBV3-2) and J usage is TRBJ1-1; 9 bases fit TRBD1. V trimming: 4 bases; J trimming: 4 bases; junction bases outside the gene matches: 7. In germline, CDR1 is LGHDT, CDR2 YNNKEL (reference sequence). The CDR3 extends over 15 amino acids. Here the CDR3 reads CASSPSGTGTTEAFF. In DNA form, the CDR3 reads TGTGCCAGCAGCCCCTCCGGGACAGGGACCACTGAAGCTTTCTTT.

The chain joins TRBV13 to TRBJ2-5; 8 bases fit TRBD2. Trimming removed 3 bases from V and 1 base from J; junction bases left unmatched: 10. Germline-derived CDR1 and CDR2 are PRHDT and FYEKMQ (reference sequence). The CDR3 is made up of 17 amino acids. DNA of the CDR3: TGTGCCAGCAGCTTCCGGGGTAGCGGGGCATCCCAAGAGACCCAGTACTTC. It encodes CASSFRGSGASQETQYF.

The gene calls are TRBV23-1 and TRBJ1-2, with 7 bases identical to TRBD1. TRBV23-1 is annotated as an ORF whose role is uncertain. This CDR3 contains 16 residues. Trimming cost V 3 bases and J 2 bases; bases outside gene matches: 9. CDR3 DNA sequence: TGCGCCAGCAGTCACCCAACACAGGGGTCCAACTATGGCTACACCTTC. Amino acid sequence: CASSHPTQGSNYGYTF.

This clone appeared once. The chain has TRBV27 and TRBJ1-1, with unresolved D. This CDR3 contains 13 residues. Trimming pared 7 bases from V and 8 bases from J, leaving 17 bases between. CDR1 and CDR2 (germline): MNHEY, SMNVEV (reference sequence). CDR3 in DNA: TGTGCCAGCAAGAGACAAAAGACCTCGGAAGCTTTCTTT. It translates to CASKRQKTSEAFF.

Many counts were recorded for this clone. This rearrangement joins TRBV7-2 to TRBJ2-5, with D maybe TRBD1 (5 bases). The germline V and J ends were trimmed by 3 bases and 9 bases, with 14 bases remaining between them. Germline lookup yields CDR1 SGHTA and CDR2 FQGNSA. This CDR3 spans 13 amino acids. The CDR3 reads CASSLKTDTSQYF. CDR3 nucleotide sequence: TGTGCCAGCAGCTTGAAGACAGACACCTCCCAGTACTTC.

This clone rates as medium-sized. The chain links TRBV27 to TRBJ2-1; TRBD2 agrees at 11 bases. V was pared by 4 bases and J by 3 bases, with 5 bases of the junction left unmatched. CDR1 and CDR2 from the germline V gene are MNHEY and SMNVEV (reference sequence). This CDR3 contains 16 residues. CDR3 sequence: CASSSPSGGNYNEQFF. The CDR3 region has the DNA TGTGCCAGCAGTTCACCTAGCGGGGGGAACTACAATGAGCAGTTCTTC.

The chain uses TRBV5-6 and TRBJ2-5; TRBD1 matches at 7 bases. This CDR3 comprises 13 residues. CDR1 SGHDT and CDR2 YYEEEE come from the germline V gene. The V segment lost 3 bases and the J segment 4 bases; nucleotides outside the gene matches: 3. The CDR3 loop reads CASSWDSRETQYF. CDR3 nucleotides: TGTGCCAGCAGCTGGGACAGCCGAGAGACCCAGTACTTC.

The chain recombines TRBV6-5 with TRBJ1-1; D remains ambiguous. The V end was cut by 0 bases, the J end by 1 base, with 9 bases between. The CDR3 is 15 amino acids. Germline-derived CDR1 and CDR2 are MNHEY and SVGAGI. In DNA, the CDR3 is TGTGCCAGCAGTTACTCGAATACCAGGAACACTGAAGCTTTCTTT. Translating gives CASSYSNTRNTEAFF.

The rearrangement links TRBV6-1 to TRBJ1-4; D may be TRBD1 (6 bases). CDR1 and CDR2 from the germline V gene are MNHNS and SASEGT. The CDR3 covers 19 residues. Trimming took 3 bases from V and 4 from J, leaving 24 bases between them. The CDR3 region is CASSDPRTGNITVNEKLFF. In DNA form, the CDR3 reads TGTGCCAGCAGTGACCCAAGAACAGGGAACATTACCGTTAATGAAAAACTGTTTTTT.

This chain joins TRBV30 and TRBJ1-3; D is possibly TRBD1 (6 bases). The V end was cut by 1 base, the J end by 4 bases, with 14 bases between. The CDR3 length is 15 residues. Germline CDR1 is GTSNPN and CDR2 is SVGIG (reference sequence). The CDR3 reads CAWSAIQGLGNTIYF. The CDR3 DNA follows: TGTGCCTGGAGTGCAATACAGGGCTTAGGAAACACCATATATTTT.

The chain couples TRBV29-1 to TRBJ2-2; tentatively, D is TRBD2 (6 bases). CDR1 SQVTM and CDR2 ANQGSEA come from the germline V gene. The CDR3 runs 13 residues. The V end was cut by 2 bases, the J end by 6 bases, with 10 bases between. CDR3 amino acids: CSVEQGGPGELFF. As DNA, the CDR3 is TGCAGCGTTGAACAGGGAGGACCCGGGGAGCTGTTTTTT.

This sequence joins TRBV11-3 and TRBJ2-3; 7 nucleotides align to TRBD1. Germline CDR1 and CDR2: SGHNT and YENEEA. V lost 5 bases, J lost 3 bases, and 8 bases stayed unmatched. The length of the CDR3 is 15 residues. DNA for the CDR3: TGTGCCAGCAGCACCAGACAGGGAAGTACAGATACGCAGTATTTT. This translates into CASSTRQGSTDTQYF.

The rearrangement joins TRBV21-1 to TRBJ1-2; the D segment call TRBD1 is taken from the table without a DNA check. TRBV21-1 is a known pseudogene. The CDR3 consists of 18 residues. CDR3 sequence (DNA): TGTGCCAGCACCCCTCGAGGGGACAGGGTTGGGGTGGTCTATGGCTACACCTTC. This gives the protein CASTPRGDRVGVVYGYTF.

Only a few counts were recorded for this clone. The chain joins TRBV6-5 to TRBJ1-1, with TRBD1 identical over 8 bases. Germline values: CDR1 MNHEY, CDR2 SVGAGI. This CDR3 has 15 amino acids. V dropped 4 bases and J dropped 5; count of bases not matched to a gene: 9. The CDR3 here is CASSSTGAAWTEAFF. The CDR3 region has the DNA TGTGCCAGCAGTTCGACAGGGGCGGCGTGGACTGAAGCTTTCTTT.

This chain connects TRBV4-3 to TRBJ1-3; D not resolved. Trimming shortened V by 0 bases and J by 2 bases, and 8 bases separated the two germline ends. The germline V gene encodes CDR1 LGHNA and CDR2 YSLEER. This CDR3 comprises 15 residues. In nucleotides, the CDR3 is TGCGCCAGCAGCCAAGAGGAGGCCGCTGGAAACACCATATATTTT. This sequence encodes CASSQEEAAGNTIYF.

The chain links TRBV9 to TRBJ2-2; D possibly corresponds to TRBD2 (7 bases). CDR3 length equals 16 residues. Germline CDR1 SGDLS, CDR2 YYNGEE. Trimming cost V 0 bases and J 4 bases, with 13 bases left between them. CDR3: CASSVVGGPGTGELFF. Written as DNA, the CDR3 is TGTGCCAGCAGCGTAGTCGGGGGGCCGGGCACCGGGGAGCTGTTTTTT.

V and J are TRBV18 and TRBJ1-1; unclear D gene. Germline V gene sequence: CDR1 KGHSH, CDR2 LQKENI. Trimming cost V 3 bases and J 5 bases, with 7 bases left between them. CDR3 length: 12 residues. CDR3 loop: CASSPGRTEAFF. DNA for the CDR3: TGTGCCAGCTCACCCGGGAGGACTGAAGCTTTCTTT.

V usage is TRBV6-1 and J usage is TRBJ2-2; maybe TRBD2 (7 bases). The CDR3 is 17 amino acids. CDR1 and CDR2 from the germline V gene are MNHNS and SASEGT. V dropped 6 bases and J dropped 1 base, with 18 bases sitting between them. In nucleotides, the CDR3 is TGTGCCAGCAGAGAATCGGGGGGCCTGATGAACACCGGGGAGCTGTTTTTT. Residues: CASRESGGLMNTGELFF.